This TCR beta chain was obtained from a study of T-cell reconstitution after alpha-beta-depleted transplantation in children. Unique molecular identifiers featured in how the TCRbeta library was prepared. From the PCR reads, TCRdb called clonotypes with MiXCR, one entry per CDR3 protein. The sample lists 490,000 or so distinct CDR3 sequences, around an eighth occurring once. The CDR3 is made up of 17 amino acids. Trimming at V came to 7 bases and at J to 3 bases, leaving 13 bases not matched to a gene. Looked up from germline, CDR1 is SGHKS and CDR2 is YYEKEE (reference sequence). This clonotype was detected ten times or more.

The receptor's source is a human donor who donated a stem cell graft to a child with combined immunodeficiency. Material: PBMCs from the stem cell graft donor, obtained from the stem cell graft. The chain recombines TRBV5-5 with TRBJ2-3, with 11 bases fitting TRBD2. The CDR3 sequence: CASGPSGTSGRTDTQYF. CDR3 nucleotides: TGTGCCAGCGGACCCTCGGGAACTAGCGGGAGAACAGATACGCAGTATTTT.